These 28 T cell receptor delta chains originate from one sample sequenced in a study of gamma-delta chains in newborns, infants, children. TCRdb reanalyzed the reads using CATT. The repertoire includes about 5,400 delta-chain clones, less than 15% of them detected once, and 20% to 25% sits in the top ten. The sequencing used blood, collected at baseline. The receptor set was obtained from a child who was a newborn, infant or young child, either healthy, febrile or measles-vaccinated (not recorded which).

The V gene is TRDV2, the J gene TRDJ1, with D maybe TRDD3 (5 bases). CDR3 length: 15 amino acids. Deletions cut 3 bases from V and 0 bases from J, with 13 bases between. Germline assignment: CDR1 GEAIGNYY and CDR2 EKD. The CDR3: CACDPPGPYTDKLIF. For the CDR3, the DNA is TGTGCCTGTGACCCCCCTGGGCCCTACACCGATAAACTCATCTTT.

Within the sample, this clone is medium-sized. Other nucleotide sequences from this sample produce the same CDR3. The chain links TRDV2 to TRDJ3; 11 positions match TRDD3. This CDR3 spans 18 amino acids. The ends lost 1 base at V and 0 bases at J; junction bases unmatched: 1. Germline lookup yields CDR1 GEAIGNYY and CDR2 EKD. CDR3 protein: CACDTGGYASWDTRQMFF. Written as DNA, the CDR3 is TGTGCCTGTGACACTGGGGGATACGCCTCCTGGGACACCCGACAGATGTTTTTC.

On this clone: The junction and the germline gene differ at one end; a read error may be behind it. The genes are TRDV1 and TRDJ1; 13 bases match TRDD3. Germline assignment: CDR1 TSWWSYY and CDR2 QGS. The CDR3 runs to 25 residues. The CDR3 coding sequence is TGTGCTCTTGGGGAAGGGGGCACCGAGCGCTGGTACTGGGGGATACGCCGAGGAAACACTGATAAACTCATCTTT. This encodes CALGEGGTERWYWGIRRGNTDKLIF.

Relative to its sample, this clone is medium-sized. The CDR3 DNA reads as TGTGCTCTTGGGGTAGCTTCCGACCCCCGCTGGGGGTACAACCCCCTCCCGTACACCGATAAACTCATCTTT. Its protein is CALGVASDPRWGYNPLPYTDKLIF. The V and J genes are TRDV1 and TRDJ1; TRDD3 matches at 7 bases. Germline V lookup: CDR1 TSWWSYY, CDR2 QGS. The CDR3 consists of 24 residues. The V gene end was trimmed by 4 bases and the J gene end by 0 bases; junction bases not matched to a gene: 32.

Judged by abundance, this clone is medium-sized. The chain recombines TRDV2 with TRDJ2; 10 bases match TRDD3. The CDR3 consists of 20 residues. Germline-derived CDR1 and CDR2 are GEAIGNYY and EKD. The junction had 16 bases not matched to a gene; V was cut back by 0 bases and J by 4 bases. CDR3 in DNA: TGTGCCTGTGACACCGGTAACTTGTTGGGGGATACCCCCGAGACAGCACAACTCTTCTTT. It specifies CACDTGNLLGDTPETAQLFF.

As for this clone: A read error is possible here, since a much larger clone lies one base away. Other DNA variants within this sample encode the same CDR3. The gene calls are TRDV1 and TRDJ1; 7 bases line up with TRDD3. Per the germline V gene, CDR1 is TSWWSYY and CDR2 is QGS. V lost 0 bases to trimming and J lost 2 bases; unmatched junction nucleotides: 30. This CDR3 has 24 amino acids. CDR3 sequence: CALGELVRAFGWGYHRPVTDKLIF. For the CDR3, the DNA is TGTGCTCTTGGGGAACTAGTACGAGCTTTTGGCTGGGGGTACCACCGCCCCGTTACCGATAAACTCATCTTT.

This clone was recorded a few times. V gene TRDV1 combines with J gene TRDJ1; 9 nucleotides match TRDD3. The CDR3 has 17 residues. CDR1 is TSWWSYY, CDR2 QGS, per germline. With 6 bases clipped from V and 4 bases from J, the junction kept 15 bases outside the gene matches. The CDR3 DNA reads TGTGCTCTTGGCCCCCGGGGGATACCCTTGTGGAGCGATAAACTCATCTTT. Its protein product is CALGPRGIPLWSDKLIF.

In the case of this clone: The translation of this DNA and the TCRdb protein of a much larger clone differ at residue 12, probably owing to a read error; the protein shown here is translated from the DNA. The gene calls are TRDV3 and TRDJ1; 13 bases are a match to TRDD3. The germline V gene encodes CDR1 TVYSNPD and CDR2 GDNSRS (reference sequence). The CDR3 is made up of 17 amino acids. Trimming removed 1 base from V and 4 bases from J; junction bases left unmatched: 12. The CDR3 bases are TGTGCCTTTAAAACTGGGTACTGGGGGATACGAGTCGATAAACTCATCTTT. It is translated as CAFKTGYWGIRVDKLIF.

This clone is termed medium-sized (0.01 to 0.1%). CDR3 coding DNA: TGTGCCTGTGACGGGGTACTGGGGGATAGAAGGGCCGATAAACTCATCTTT. Its translation: CACDGVLGDRRADKLIF. The chain carries TRDV2 and TRDJ1; TRDD3 aligns across 11 bases. This CDR3 spans 17 amino acids. CDR1 and CDR2 from the germline V gene are GEAIGNYY and EKD. J lost 3 bases, V lost 3 bases, and 11 bases had no gene match.

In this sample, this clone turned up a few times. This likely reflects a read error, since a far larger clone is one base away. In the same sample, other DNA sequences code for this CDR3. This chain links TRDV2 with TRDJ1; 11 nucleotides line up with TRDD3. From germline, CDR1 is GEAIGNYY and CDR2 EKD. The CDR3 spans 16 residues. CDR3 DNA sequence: TGTGCCTGTGACAGCTTGGGGGATACGCAGCCCGATAAACTTATCTTT. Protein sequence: CACDSLGDTQPDKLIF.

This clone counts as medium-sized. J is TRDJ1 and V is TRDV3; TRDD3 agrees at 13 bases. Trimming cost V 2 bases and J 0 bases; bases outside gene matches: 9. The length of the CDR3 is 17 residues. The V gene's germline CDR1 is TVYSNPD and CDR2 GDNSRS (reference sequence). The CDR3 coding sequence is TGTGCCTTTTTCCGTACTGGGGGATACGCTTACACCGATAAACTCATCTTT. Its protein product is CAFFRTGGYAYTDKLIF.

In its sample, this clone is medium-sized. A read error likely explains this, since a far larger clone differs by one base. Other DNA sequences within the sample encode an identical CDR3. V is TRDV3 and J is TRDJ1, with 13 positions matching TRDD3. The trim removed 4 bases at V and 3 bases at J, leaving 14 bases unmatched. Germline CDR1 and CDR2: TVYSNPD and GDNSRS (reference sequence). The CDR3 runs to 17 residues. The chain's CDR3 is CASHNAYWGIRADKLIF. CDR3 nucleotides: TGTGCCTCTCATAACGCCTACTGGGGGATACGGGCCGATAAACTCATCTTT.

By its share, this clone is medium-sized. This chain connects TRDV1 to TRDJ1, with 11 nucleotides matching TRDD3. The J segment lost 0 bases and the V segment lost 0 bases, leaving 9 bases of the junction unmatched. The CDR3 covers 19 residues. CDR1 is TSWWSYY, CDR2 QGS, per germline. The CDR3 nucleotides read TGTGCTCTTGGGGAACTGCTACTGGGGGATATGCCGTACACCGATAAACTCATCTTT. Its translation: CALGELLLGDMPYTDKLIF.

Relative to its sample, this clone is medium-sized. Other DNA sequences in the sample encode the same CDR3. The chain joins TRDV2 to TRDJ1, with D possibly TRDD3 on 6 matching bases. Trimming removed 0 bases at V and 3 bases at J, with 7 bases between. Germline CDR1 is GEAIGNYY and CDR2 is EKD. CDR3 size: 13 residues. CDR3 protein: CACDTWGSDKLIF. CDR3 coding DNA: TGTGCCTGTGACACCTGGGGGTCCGATAAACTCATCTTT.

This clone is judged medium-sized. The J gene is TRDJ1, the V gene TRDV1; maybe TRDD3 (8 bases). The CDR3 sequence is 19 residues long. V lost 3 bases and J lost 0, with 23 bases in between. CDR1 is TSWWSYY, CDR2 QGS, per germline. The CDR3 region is CALGDHFLPGGKYTDKLIF. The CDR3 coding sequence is TGTGCTCTTGGGGATCATTTCCTACCTGGGGGAAAGTACACCGATAAACTCATCTTT.

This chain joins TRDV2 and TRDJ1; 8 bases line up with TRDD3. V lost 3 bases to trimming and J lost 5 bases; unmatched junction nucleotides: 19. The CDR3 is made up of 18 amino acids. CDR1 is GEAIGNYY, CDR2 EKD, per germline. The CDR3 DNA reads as TGTGCCTGTGACTCAATAGCGGGGATACCCGGAGATGAAGATAAACTCATCTTT. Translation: CACDSIAGIPGDEDKLIF.

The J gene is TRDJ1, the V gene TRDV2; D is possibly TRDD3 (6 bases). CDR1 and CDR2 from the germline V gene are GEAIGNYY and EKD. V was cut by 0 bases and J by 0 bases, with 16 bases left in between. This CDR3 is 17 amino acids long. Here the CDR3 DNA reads TGTGCCTGTGACACCCTGGGGTCTCAGAAGTACACCGATAAACTCATCTTT. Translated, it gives CACDTLGSQKYTDKLIF.

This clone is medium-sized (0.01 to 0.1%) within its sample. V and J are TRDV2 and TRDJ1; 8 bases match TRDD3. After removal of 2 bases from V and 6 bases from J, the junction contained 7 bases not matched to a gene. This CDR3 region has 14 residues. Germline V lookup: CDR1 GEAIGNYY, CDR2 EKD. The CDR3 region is CACDNLGDSNKLIF. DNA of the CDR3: TGTGCCTGTGACAACCTGGGGGACTCCAATAAACTCATCTTT.

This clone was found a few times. CDR3 loop: CALGRYSYPYLSRDKLIF. The CDR3 region has the DNA TGTGCTCTTGGGAGGTATTCCTACCCCTACCTAAGCCGCGATAAACTCATCTTT. The genes are TRDV1 and TRDJ1, with TRDD2 identical over 7 bases. This CDR3 is built from 18 residues. J lost 4 bases, V lost 5 bases, and 19 bases had no gene match. Per the germline V gene, CDR1 is TSWWSYY and CDR2 is QGS.

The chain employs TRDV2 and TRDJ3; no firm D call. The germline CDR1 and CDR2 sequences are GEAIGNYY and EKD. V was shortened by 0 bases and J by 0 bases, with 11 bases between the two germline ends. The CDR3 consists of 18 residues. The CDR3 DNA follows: TGTGCCTGTGACACCGTACGGACGAGCTCCTGGGACACCCGACAGATGTTTTTC. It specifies CACDTVRTSSWDTRQMFF.

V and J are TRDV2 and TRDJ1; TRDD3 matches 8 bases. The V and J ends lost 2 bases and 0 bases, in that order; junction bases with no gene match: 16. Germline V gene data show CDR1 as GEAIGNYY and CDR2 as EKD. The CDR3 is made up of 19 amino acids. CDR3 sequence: CACDKLPMYWGLYTDKLIF. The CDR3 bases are TGTGCCTGTGACAAACTGCCCATGTACTGGGGGCTTTACACCGATAAACTCATCTTT.

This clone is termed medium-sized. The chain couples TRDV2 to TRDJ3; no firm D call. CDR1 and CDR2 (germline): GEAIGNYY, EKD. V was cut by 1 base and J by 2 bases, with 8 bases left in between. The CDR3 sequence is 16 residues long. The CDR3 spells CACDTLLPWDTRQMFF. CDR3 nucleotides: TGTGCCTGTGACACGCTCTTGCCCTGGGACACCCGACAGATGTTTTTC.

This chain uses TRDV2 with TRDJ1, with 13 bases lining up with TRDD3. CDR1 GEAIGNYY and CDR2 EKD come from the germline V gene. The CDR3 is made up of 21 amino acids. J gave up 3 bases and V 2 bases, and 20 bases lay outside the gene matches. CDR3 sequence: CACDNVRAFPTGGYGADKLIF. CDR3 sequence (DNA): TGTGCCTGTGACAACGTAAGGGCTTTCCCCACTGGGGGATACGGGGCCGATAAACTCATCTTT.

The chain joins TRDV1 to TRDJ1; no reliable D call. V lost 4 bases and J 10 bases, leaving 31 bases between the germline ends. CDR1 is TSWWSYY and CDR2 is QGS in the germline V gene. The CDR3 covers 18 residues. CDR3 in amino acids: CALGAPGLYRTLYASLIF. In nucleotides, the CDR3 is TGTGCTCTTGGGGCTCCAGGCCTTTACCGTACCCTGTATGCGTCACTCATCTTT.

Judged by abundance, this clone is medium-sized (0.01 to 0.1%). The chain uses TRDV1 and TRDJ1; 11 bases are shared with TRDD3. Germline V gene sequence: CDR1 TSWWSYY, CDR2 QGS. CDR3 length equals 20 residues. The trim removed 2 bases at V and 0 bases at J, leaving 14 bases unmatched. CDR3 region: CALGENGGYAFYEYTDKLIF. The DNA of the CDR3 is TGTGCTCTTGGGGAAAATGGGGGATACGCCTTCTATGAGTACACCGATAAACTCATCTTT.

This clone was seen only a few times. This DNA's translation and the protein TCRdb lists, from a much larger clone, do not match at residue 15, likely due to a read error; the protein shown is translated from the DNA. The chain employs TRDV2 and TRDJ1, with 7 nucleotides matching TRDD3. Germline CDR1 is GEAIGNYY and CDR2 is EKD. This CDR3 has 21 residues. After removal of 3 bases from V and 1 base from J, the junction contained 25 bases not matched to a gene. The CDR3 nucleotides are TGTGCCTGTGACCCAAGGATCTTTTACTGGGGAGGGGTTAGGTTCACCGATAAACTCATCTTT. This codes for CACDPRIFYWGGVRFTDKLIF.

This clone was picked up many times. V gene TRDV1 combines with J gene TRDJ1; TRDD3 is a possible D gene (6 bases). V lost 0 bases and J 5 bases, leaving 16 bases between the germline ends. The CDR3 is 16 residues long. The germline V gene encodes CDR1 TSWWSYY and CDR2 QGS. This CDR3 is CALGELWGPPGDKLIF. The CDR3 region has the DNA TGTGCTCTTGGGGAACTCTGGGGACCTCCCGGGGATAAACTCATCTTT.

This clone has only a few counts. The CDR3 sequence: CALGEPLIPPSYWGIRRTDKLIF. The CDR3 coding sequence is TGTGCTCTTGGGGAACCCCTCATTCCCCCTTCCTACTGGGGGATACGACGCACCGATAAACTCATCTTT. The rearrangement joins TRDV1 to TRDJ1, with 13 positions matching TRDD3. V was clipped by 1 base and J by 1 base; unmatched bases: 21. The CDR3 is 23 residues long. Germline CDR1 TSWWSYY, CDR2 QGS.